A selection of T cell receptor beta chains follows, all from one sample in a study of blood T cell repertoires in COVID-19. Here immunoSEQ multiplex PCR was the method, and the copy in TCRdb shows in-frame clones only, minus some. Here the sample spans hundreds of thousands of clones, approximately 82% being singletons. Sequencing was done on a sample of peripheral blood. The receptor source for this set is a woman in her 50s with acute or convalescent COVID-19. Each CDR3 is given with its conserved first and last residue. Each record gives: clone size, V gene, D gene, J gene, CDR3 DNA, CDR3 protein. A D gene is named only where the DNA matches it firmly. A clone size is listed for some rows: how often the clone was seen (once, few, many), or a class if it is expanded.

>.|TRBV6-5|TRBD1|TRBJ2-7
TGTGCCAGTGGCCGGACAGGGTCCTACGAGCAGTACTTC
CASGRTGSYEQYF
>.|TRBV5-1|TRBD1|TRBJ2-2
TGCGCCAGCAACTCGCATACAGGGGGAGGCACCGGGGAGCTGTTTTTT
CASNSHTGGGTGELFF
>.|TRBV18|TRBD1|TRBJ1-1
TGTGCCAGCTCCCCCGGACAGGGGGCGACTGAAGCTTTCTTT
CASSPGQGATEAFF
>.|TRBV3-1/TRBV3-2|.|TRBJ2-7
TGTGCCAGCACCACGCGGAGCGGCGTTAACTCCTACGAGCAGTACTTC
CASTTRSGVNSYEQYF
>.|TRBV24-1|TRBD1|TRBJ2-2
TGTGCCACCAGCCTAACCGGGACAGCGAACACCGGGGAGCTGTTTTTT
CATSLTGTANTGELFF
>.|TRBV5-1|TRBD1|TRBJ1-2
TGCGCCAGCAGCTTGCCCCCGGGACAGGGCTGGGGCTACACCTTC
CASSLPPGQGWGYTF
>.|TRBV7-2|.|TRBJ2-1
TGTGCCAGCAGCTTATATCCTCCGGGGGAGTTCTTC
CASSLYPPGEFF
>.|TRBV28|.|TRBJ2-1
TGTGCCAGCAGTTTCTACCAGGGAACCTACAATGAGCAGTTCTTC
CASSFYQGTYNEQFF
>.|TRBV27|TRBD2|TRBJ2-5
TGTGCCAGCAAGACTAGCGGGAGCTTACAAGAGACCCAGTACTTC
CASKTSGSLQETQYF
>.|TRBV30|.|TRBJ1-1
TGTGCCTGGACGGATGAGGGACACAGGAACACTGAAGCTTTCTTT
CAWTDEGHRNTEAFF
>once|TRBV24-1|.|TRBJ1-2
TGTGCCACCAGTGATTTACGCGGCCGTAAGTGGTATGGCTACACCTTC
CATSDLRGRKWYGYTF
>.|TRBV7-7|.|TRBJ2-5
TGTGCCAGCAGCTTAGGGGTGCTAGAGCAAGAGACCCAGTACTTC
CASSLGVLEQETQYF
>.|TRBV6-6|TRBD1|TRBJ2-4
TGTGCCAGCAGGGACAGGGCGATAGCCAAAAACATTCAGTACTTC
CASRDRAIAKNIQYF
>.|TRBV29-1|.|TRBJ2-1
TGCAGCGTTGAATCCAGCTCCTACAATGAGCAGTTCTTC
CSVESSSYNEQFF
>.|TRBV19|TRBD2|TRBJ2-7
TGTGCCAGTTCCCTTCAGCGGGATTTCTACGAGCAGTACTTC
CASSLQRDFYEQYF
>.|TRBV2|TRBD1|TRBJ1-5
TGTGCCAGCAGGGGACAGGGGACTCGGCATCAGCCCCAGCATTTT
CASRGQGTRHQPQHF
>.|TRBV6-2/TRBV6-3|TRBD2|TRBJ2-7
TGTGCCAGCAGTCTTCAGCGGGAGCACTACGAGCAGTACTTC
CASSLQREHYEQYF
>.|TRBV12-3/TRBV12-4|.|TRBJ2-4
TGTGCCAGCAGCCCTAGGGGATTACACATTCAGTACTTC
CASSPRGLHIQYF
>.|TRBV6-1|TRBD2|TRBJ2-1
TGTGCCAGCAGTGAGGGGGGGATCGGTGAGCAGTTCTTC
CASSEGGIGEQFF
>.|TRBV12-3/TRBV12-4|TRBD1|TRBJ2-1
TGTGCCAGCAGTCCTATCTGGACAGGGGCCTTCTTC
CASSPIWTGAFF
>.|TRBV7-2|.|TRBJ2-7
TGTGCCAGCAGCCCCATGACTAGTACCGAGCAGTACTTC
CASSPMTSTEQYF
>.|TRBV5-6|TRBD2|TRBJ2-1
TGTGCCAGCAGCTTGGAGGTAGCGGGAGTGAGTGAGCAGTTCTTC
CASSLEVAGVSEQFF
>.|TRBV9|TRBD1|TRBJ2-7
TGTGCCAGCAGCGTAGGGTTACAGGGGTTCCACGAGCAGTACTTC
CASSVGLQGFHEQYF
>.|TRBV19|TRBD1|TRBJ2-7
TGTGCCAGTAGTCTCTCCGGGACAGGGGCCTACGAGCAGTACTTC
CASSLSGTGAYEQYF
>.|TRBV6-1|TRBD2|TRBJ2-2
TGTGCCAGCAGTGCACGAAGCGGGAGGGCCAACACCGGGGAGCTGTTTTTT
CASSARSGRANTGELFF
>.|TRBV30|.|TRBJ1-2
TGTGCCTGGAGTGTATTTGGGGGGAACTATGGCTACACCTTC
CAWSVFGGNYGYTF
>.|TRBV7-8|.|TRBJ2-7
TGTGCCAGCAGCTTAGATAGGAGCTCCTACGAGCAGTACTTC
CASSLDRSSYEQYF
>.|TRBV11-2|.|TRBJ1-6
TGTGCCAGCAGCTTAAGTTCGACGGGGAATTCACCCCTCCACTTT
CASSLSSTGNSPLHF
>.|TRBV20-1|TRBD2|TRBJ2-1
TGCAGTGCTACTGATAGCGGGAGCCCCTCCTACAATGAGCAGTTCTTC
CSATDSGSPSYNEQFF
>.|TRBV9|TRBD1|TRBJ2-3
TGTGCCAGCAGTGTCACAGGGGTCGATACGCAGTATTTT
CASSVTGVDTQYF
>few|TRBV28|.|TRBJ2-7
TGTGCCAGCAGAAGCCCCGGCGGTGCCCATCACGAGCAGTACTTC
CASRSPGGAHHEQYF
>once|TRBV5-6|TRBD1|TRBJ2-5
TGTGCCAGCAGCATGACAGGGAAGGAAGAGACCCAGTACTTC
CASSMTGKEETQYF
>once|TRBV19|.|TRBJ2-3
TGTGCCAGTAGTATCGGGACAATCACAGATACGCAGTATTTT
CASSIGTITDTQYF
>few|TRBV5-1|TRBD2|TRBJ2-7
TGCGCCAGCAGCACGGGCGGACTAGCGGGTGCTCTCGAGCAGTACTTC
CASSTGGLAGALEQYF
>.|TRBV1|.|TRBJ2-1
TGCACCACTCAAATGACGGGGACTAGCGGGACCTCGCCCTCCTACAATGAGCAGTTCTTC
CTTQMTGTSGTSPSYNEQFF
>.|TRBV7-2|.|TRBJ2-3
TGTGCCAGCAGCTTAGCGGGAGGTACGGCAGATACGCAGTATTTT
CASSLAGGTADTQYF
>few|TRBV11-2|.|TRBJ1-1
TGTGCCAGCAGCTTATTAGGAGGGATGAACACTGAAGCTTTCTTT
CASSLLGGMNTEAFF
>.|TRBV5-4|.|TRBJ2-5
TGTGCCAGCAGCTCCGTGGGATTAGCGGAAGAGACCCAGTACTTC
CASSSVGLAEETQYF
>.|TRBV9|.|TRBJ2-2
TGTGCCAGCAGCACCCGCGGCCTGGGGGAGCTGTTTTTT
CASSTRGLGELFF
>few|TRBV2|.|TRBJ1-4
TGTGCCAGCAAGACAGCGAATGAAAAACTGTTTTTT
CASKTANEKLFF
>.|TRBV5-1|.|TRBJ2-2
TGCGCCAGCAGTTTATCGGGGGCGAACACCGGGGAGCTGTTTTTT
CASSLSGANTGELFF
>.|TRBV19|.|TRBJ2-1
TGTGCCAGTACAGGGACAACGGCTGTGCAGTTCTTC
CASTGTTAVQFF
>.|TRBV7-6|TRBD1|TRBJ2-7
TGTGCCAGCAGCTTCCGGGACAGGGGCTCTGGAGACTACTACGAGCAGTACTTC
CASSFRDRGSGDYYEQYF
>.|TRBV15|.|TRBJ2-2
TGTGCCACCAGCAACGAGTTGAACACCGGGGAGCTGTTTTTT
CATSNELNTGELFF
>.|TRBV10-1|TRBD1|TRBJ2-1
TGCGCCAGCAGTGAAGTCACAGGGGGTGAGCAGTTCTTC
CASSEVTGGEQFF